Shown below are 12 T cell receptor beta chains from a single sample sequenced in a study of a mutant IDH1 vaccine in newly diagnosed glioma listed by TCRdb under 2021. Sample time point, as interpreted from the label and publication: week 5, during vaccination. A 20-mer mutant IDH1 peptide at 300 micrograms in Montanide made up each vaccine dose, which was injected subcutaneously together with topical imiquimod. What these receptors recognize is not known. Library method: the immunoSEQ multiplex PCR assay. TCRdb obtained this table from immuneACCESS and retained in-frame rearrangements with V and J assigned. These tables miss some clones; where compared with another copy, unresolved V genes account for less than half of the shortfall, and the remainder is unexplained. The sample includes approximately 39,000 clones, with more than 80% observed a single time. Around 10% of the sample is in the top ten clones.

The input for sequencing was PBMCs, taken from a glioma patient whose treatment included an IDH1 peptide vaccine. The receptors come from a man aged 45-60 years with glioma.

The chain employs TRBV7-9 and TRBJ2-5; D is unclear. The CDR3 length is 15 residues. Trimming left V 5 bases short and J 0 bases short, with 13 bases between. Germline CDR1 and CDR2: SEHNR and FQNEAQ (reference sequence). CDR3 residues: CASSPWAGNQETQYF. Written as DNA, the CDR3 is TGTGCCAGCAGCCCTTGGGCAGGCAACCAAGAGACCCAGTACTTC.

This chain connects TRBV7-2 to TRBJ1-2; D is possibly TRBD1 (5 bases). The germline gives CDR1 SGHTA, CDR2 FQGNSA. With 5 bases removed from V and 1 base from J, the gap between germline ends came to 14 bases. The CDR3 sequence is 15 residues long. The CDR3 sequence: CASSVAPGYNYGYTF. The CDR3 DNA follows: TGTGCCAGCAGCGTGGCGCCAGGGTATAACTATGGCTACACCTTC. The whole variable domain, remainder taken from reference TRBV7-2 and TRBJ1-2, is GAGVSQSPSNKVTEKGKDVELRCDPISGHTALYWYRQSLGQGLEFLIYFQGNSAPDKSGLPSDRFSAERTGGSVSTLTIQRTQQEDSAVYLCASSVAPGYNYGYTFGSGTRLTVV.

V is TRBV2 and J is TRBJ2-3; D remains ambiguous. CDR1 and CDR2 from the germline V gene are SNHLY and FYNNEI. The germline V and J ends were trimmed by 3 bases and 5 bases, with 9 bases remaining between them. The CDR3 extends over 13 amino acids. Here the CDR3 reads CASSDDPGDTQYF. Here the CDR3 DNA reads TGTGCCAGCAGTGATGATCCGGGAGATACGCAGTATTTT.

The V call is TRBV27, the J call TRBJ2-1, with a possible D match to TRBD1 (6 bases). Germline V CDR1 and CDR2: MNHEY, SMNVEV (reference sequence). The CDR3 extends over 18 amino acids. V lost 1 base, J lost 4 bases, and 20 bases lay in between. Here the CDR3 reads CASSLLGSRDGTYNEQFF. The CDR3 coding sequence is TGTGCCAGCAGTTTATTAGGGTCCCGGGACGGGACATACAATGAGCAGTTCTTC.

This chain joins TRBV14 and TRBJ2-7; 10 bases match TRBD1. CDR3 size: 15 residues. Germline values: CDR1 SGHDN, CDR2 FVKESK. Germline trimming cut 3 bases from V and 3 bases from J; bases unmatched to any gene: 5. The CDR3 coding sequence is TGTGCCAGCAGCCATCCCCGGACAGGGGGCTACGAGCAGTACTTC. It encodes CASSHPRTGGYEQYF.

The gene calls are TRBV5-1 and TRBJ2-3; D is unresolved. The V end lost 0 bases, the J end lost 3 bases, and 11 bases lay between the germline ends. This CDR3 region has 15 residues. Germline V gives CDR1 SGHRS, CDR2 YFSETQ. In DNA, the CDR3 is TGCGCCAGCAGCTTGGGTGGGGTAGCTACAGATACGCAGTATTTT. Protein product: CASSLGGVATDTQYF. The variable domain in full, completed from reference TRBV5-1 and TRBJ2-3, reads KAGVTQTPRYLIKTRGQQVTLSCSPISGHRSVSWYQQTPGQGLQFLFEYFSETQRNKGNFPGRFSGRQFSNSRSEMNVSTLELGDSALYLCASSLGGVATDTQYFGPGTRLTVL.

The chain carries TRBV7-9 and TRBJ2-1, with 7 nucleotides matching TRBD2. This CDR3 is built from 15 residues. J lost 0 bases, V lost 6 bases, and 5 bases had no gene match. Germline V CDR1 and CDR2: SEHNR, FQNEAQ (reference sequence). Here the CDR3 DNA reads TGTGCCAGCAGGCCTAGCGGCCCCTCCTACAATGAGCAGTTCTTC. Encoded protein: CASRPSGPSYNEQFF.

The gene calls are TRBV7-8 and TRBJ1-5; TRBD1 matches at 7 bases. CDR3 length equals 15 residues. J lost 4 bases, V lost 5 bases, and 8 bases had no gene match. The V gene's germline CDR1 is SGHVS and CDR2 FQNEAQ. The CDR3 coding sequence is TGTGCCAGCAGCACAGGACAGGCCCTGAATCAGCCCCAGCATTTT. It translates to CASSTGQALNQPQHF.

The rearrangement uses TRBV6-6 and TRBJ1-1; 12 nucleotides align to TRBD1. The CDR3 consists of 16 residues. V shed 6 bases, J shed 4 bases, and the junction held 9 bases outside the gene matches. Germline assignment: CDR1 MNHNY and CDR2 SVGAGI (reference sequence). DNA of the CDR3: TGTGCCAGCAGACCCCCGGGACAGGGGGCAGCCACTGAAGCTTTCTTT. This translates into CASRPPGQGAATEAFF.

This clone was counted between two and nine times. This chain uses TRBV15 with TRBJ1-1; 8 positions match TRBD1. V was pared by 0 bases and J by 3 bases, with 6 bases of the junction left unmatched. CDR3 length: 16 amino acids. CDR1 and CDR2 (germline): LNHNV, YYDKDF (reference sequence). The CDR3 sequence is CATSRDRGQGYTEAFF. The CDR3 nucleotides read TGTGCCACCAGCAGAGATCGAGGACAGGGTTACACTGAAGCTTTCTTT.

V usage is TRBV7-2 and J usage is TRBJ1-5; TRBD1 aligns across 10 bases. The CDR3 length is 17 residues. Germline values: CDR1 SGHTA, CDR2 FQGNSA. V shed 5 bases, J shed 2 bases, and the junction held 9 bases outside the gene matches. The CDR3 region has the DNA TGTGCCAGCAGCCCACGGACAGGGGGGACGGGCAATCAGCCCCAGCATTTT. Its protein is CASSPRTGGTGNQPQHF.

Concerning this clone itself: Other nucleotide sequences from this sample produce the same CDR3. This chain links TRBV5-1 with TRBJ1-5; D unresolved. Germline V lookup: CDR1 SGHRS, CDR2 YFSETQ. CDR3 length: 13 amino acids. V gave up 2 bases and J gave up 0 bases, with 3 bases separating them. CDR3 protein: CASSLDSNQPQHF. Here the CDR3 DNA reads TGCGCCAGCAGCTTAGATAGCAATCAGCCCCAGCATTTT. Complete variable domain (other parts from reference TRBV5-1 and TRBJ1-5): KAGVTQTPRYLIKTRGQQVTLSCSPISGHRSVSWYQQTPGQGLQFLFEYFSETQRNKGNFPGRFSGRQFSNSRSEMNVSTLELGDSALYLCASSLDSNQPQHFGDGTRLSIL.